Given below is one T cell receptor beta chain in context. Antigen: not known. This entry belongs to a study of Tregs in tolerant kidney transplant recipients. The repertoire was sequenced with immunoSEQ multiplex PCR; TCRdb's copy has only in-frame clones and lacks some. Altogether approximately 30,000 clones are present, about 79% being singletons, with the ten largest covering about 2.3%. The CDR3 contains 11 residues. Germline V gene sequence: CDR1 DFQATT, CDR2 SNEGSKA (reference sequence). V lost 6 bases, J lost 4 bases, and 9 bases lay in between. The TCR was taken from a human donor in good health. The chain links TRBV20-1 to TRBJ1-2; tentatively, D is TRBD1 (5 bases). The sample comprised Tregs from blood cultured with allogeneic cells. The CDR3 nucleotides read TGCAGTGCCCCGACAGTCTATGGCTACACCTTC. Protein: CSAPTVYGYTF.